This TCR beta chain was profiled in a study of blood T cell repertoires in COVID-19 (dated by TCRdb to about 2020). Study-level background: Collaborator samples came from the United States, Italy and Spain and covered acute and convalescent phases of COVID-19. The prospective study material was composed of cDNA or gDNA derived from T cells, B-cell-depleted T cells, or PBMCs. Subjects who had been exposed to COVID-19, were actively infected with it, or had recovered from it provided the deeply sampled blood TCRbeta repertoires that made up the dataset. The repertoires were made available in a free public database intended to serve as a resource for research on the immune response to SARS-CoV-2. The samples were drawn from the first 160 participants of the ongoing ImmuneRACE study and from over 950 subjects provided by 6 global collaborators. A de-identified subject ID, COVID-19 status, age in years and sex were almost always included in the sample metadata. HLA class I and class II types, where available, came from metadata supplied by the sample provider rather than from assay-based typing. The study at large found these results: Clinical and demographic metadata were provided uncurated, with the amount varying by source and participant.

There are 17 amino acids in the CDR3, from cysteine to phenylalanine inclusive. CDR3 DNA is the only sequence kept; it has 51 bases, read in frame from the first base. Based on the germline V gene (reference sequence), the CDR1 and CDR2 sequences are SGHNT and YYREEE. The germline V end is reduced by 0 bases and the J end by 0 bases; junction bases left unmatched: 5. TCRbeta CDR3 regions were amplified from genomic DNA by means of the immunoSEQ Assay, a bias-controlled multiplex PCR. Regarding the original processing steps: The number of nucleated cells in each sample was estimated by amplification of reference gene primers within the assay. Sequence reads were collapsed and filtered to measure the absolute abundance of every unique TCRbeta CDR3 rearrangement. For each sample, productive Simpson clonality was calculated by taking the square root of Simpson's diversity index across productive rearrangements. The source is immuneACCESS, and TCRdb retained only in-frame sequences with V and J called. Part of the clones is not carried over; for the studies checked, unresolved V genes explain less than half of this, and the remainder is unexplained. That table furnishes V, J and clone size, whereas the DNA furnished D and trimming. This sample holds roughly 130,000 clones; around four fifths were observed only once. Around 16% of the sample belongs to the ten largest clones.

The collaborating institutions used their own protocols to collect whole blood in K2EDTA tubes. For TCRbeta analysis, collaborators shipped samples as frozen whole blood, isolated PBMCs, or DNA extracted from either of those sample types. Details on this clone: Its target antigen remains unknown. The input lacks base qualities; no much larger clone sits a single base away.

The material sequenced was peripheral blood. This chain joins TRBV5-4 to TRBJ1-1, with TRBD1 matching 10 junction bases. This clonotype originated in a man aged 60 to 69 with active or convalescent COVID-19. The DNA sequence is TGTGCCAGCAGCTTGGGGGACAGGGGAAGGATGAACACTGAAGCTTTCTTT. The resulting protein is CASSLGDRGRMNTEAFF.